A selection of T cell receptor beta chains follows, all from one sample in a study of shared clonotypes between healthy human individuals. The method was immunoSEQ multiplex PCR; TCRdb's version includes in-frame clones alone and lacks a portion of them. The sample holds 2 million to 2.5 million clones, 90% to 95% seen once. The sequenced material came from naive CD4+ T cells sorted from blood. The receptors shown here come from a man between 18 and 29 years old in good health. The CDR3 runs from the conserved cysteine through the conserved F or W.

V	CDR3
TRBV10-3	CAISEGTAYNEQFF
TRBV7-2	CASSSIAGQQIYEQYF
TRBV18	CASSPTIPNTEAFF
TRBV28	CASSLFALAGGPLTDTQYF
TRBV5-4	CASSREAGAGANVLTF
TRBV6-1	CASRGDGNQPQHF
TRBV14	CASSQDLAGGPGELFF
TRBV2	CASSDIYNEQFF
TRBV5-1	CASSLSSLNYGYTF
TRBV14	CASSQGGLAVAKNIQYF
TRBV20-1	CSARGWDTQYF